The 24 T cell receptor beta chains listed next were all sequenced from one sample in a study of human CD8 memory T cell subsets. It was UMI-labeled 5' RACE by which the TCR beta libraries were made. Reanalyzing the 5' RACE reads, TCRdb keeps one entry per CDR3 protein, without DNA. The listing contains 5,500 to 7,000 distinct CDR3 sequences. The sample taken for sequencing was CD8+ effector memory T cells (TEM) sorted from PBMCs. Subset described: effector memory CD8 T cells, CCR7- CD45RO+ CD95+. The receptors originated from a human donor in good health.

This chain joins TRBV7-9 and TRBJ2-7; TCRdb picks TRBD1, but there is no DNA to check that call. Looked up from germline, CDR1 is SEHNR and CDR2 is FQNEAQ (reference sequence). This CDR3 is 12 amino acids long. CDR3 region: CASSSGRDEQYF.

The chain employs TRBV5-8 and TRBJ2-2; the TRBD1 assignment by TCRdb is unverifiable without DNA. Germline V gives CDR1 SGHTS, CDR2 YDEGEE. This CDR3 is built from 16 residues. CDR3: CASSFGTVSNTGELFF. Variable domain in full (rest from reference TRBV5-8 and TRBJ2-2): EAGVTQSPTHLIKTRGQQATLRCSPISGHTSVYWYQQALGLGLQFLLWYDEGEERNRGNFPPRFSGRQFPNYSSELNVNALELEDSALYLCASSFGTVSNTGELFFGEGSRLTVL.

CDR3 sequence: CASSYDEGSQPQHF. The chain recombines TRBV6-2 or TRBV6-3 with TRBJ1-5. From germline, CDR1 is MNHEY and CDR2 SVGEGT. The CDR3 runs 14 residues.

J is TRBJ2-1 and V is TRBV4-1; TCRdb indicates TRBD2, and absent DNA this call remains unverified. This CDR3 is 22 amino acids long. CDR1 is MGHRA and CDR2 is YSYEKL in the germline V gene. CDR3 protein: CASSHSGITGTSGFRSYNEQFF.

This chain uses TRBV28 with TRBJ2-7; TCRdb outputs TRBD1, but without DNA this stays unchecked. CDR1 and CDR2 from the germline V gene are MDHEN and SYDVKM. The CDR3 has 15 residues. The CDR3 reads CASSASGTGAYEQYF. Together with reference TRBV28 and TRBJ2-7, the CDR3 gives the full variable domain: DVKVTQSSRYLVKRTGEKVFLECVQDMDHENMFWYRQDPGLGLRLIYFSYDVKMKEKGDIPEGYSVSREKKERFSLILESASTNQTSMYLCASSASGTGAYEQYFGPGTRLTVT.

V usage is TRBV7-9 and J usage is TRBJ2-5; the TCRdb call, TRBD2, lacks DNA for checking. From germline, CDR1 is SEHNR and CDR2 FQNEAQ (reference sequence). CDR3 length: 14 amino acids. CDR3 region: CASSLGGRLETQYF.

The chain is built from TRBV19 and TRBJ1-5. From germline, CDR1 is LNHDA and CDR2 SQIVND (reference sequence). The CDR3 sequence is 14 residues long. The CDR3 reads CASDTRDSNQPQHF.

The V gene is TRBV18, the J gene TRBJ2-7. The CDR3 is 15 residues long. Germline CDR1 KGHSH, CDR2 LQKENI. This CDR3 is CASSQDGIGIYEQYF.

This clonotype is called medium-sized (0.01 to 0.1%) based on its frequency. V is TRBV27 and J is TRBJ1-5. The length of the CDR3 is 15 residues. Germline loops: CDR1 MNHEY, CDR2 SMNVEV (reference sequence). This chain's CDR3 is CASSPVGEGIEPQHF.

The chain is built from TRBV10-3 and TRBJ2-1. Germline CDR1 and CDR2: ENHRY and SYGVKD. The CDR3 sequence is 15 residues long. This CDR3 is CAISESGQQYNEQFF.

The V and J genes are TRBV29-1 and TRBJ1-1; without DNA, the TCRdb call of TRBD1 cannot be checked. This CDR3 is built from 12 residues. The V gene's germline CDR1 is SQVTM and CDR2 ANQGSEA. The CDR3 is CSVNRENTEAFF.

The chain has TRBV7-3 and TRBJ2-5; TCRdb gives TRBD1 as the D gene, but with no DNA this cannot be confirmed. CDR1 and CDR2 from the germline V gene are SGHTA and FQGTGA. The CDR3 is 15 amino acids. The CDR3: CASSLGVTGQETQYF.

The CDR3 loop is CSAGLASGEQYF. The chain combines TRBV29-1 with TRBJ2-7; TCRdb proposes TRBD2, but this gene call is untestable without DNA. The CDR3 spans 12 residues. Germline-derived CDR1 and CDR2 are SQVTM and ANQGSEA.

The CDR3 loop is CASSQGGQGRQETQYF. The chain uses TRBV4-2 and TRBJ2-5; TCRdb indicates TRBD1, and absent DNA this call remains unverified. This CDR3 spans 16 amino acids. Germline lookup yields CDR1 LGHNA and CDR2 YNFKEQ.

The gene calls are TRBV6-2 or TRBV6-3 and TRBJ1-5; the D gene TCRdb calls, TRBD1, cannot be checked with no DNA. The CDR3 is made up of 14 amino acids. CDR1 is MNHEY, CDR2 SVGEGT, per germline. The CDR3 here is CASSGTGDNQPQHF.

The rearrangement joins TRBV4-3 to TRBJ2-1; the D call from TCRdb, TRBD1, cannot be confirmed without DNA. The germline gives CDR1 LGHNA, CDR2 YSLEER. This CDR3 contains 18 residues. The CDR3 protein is CASSQDLEGAIVYNEQFF.

CDR3 sequence reads: CASSGPGADSYNEQFF. V is TRBV6-2 or TRBV6-3 and J is TRBJ2-1; no DNA is available, so the TRBD1 call from TCRdb remains unchecked. Germline values: CDR1 MNHEY, CDR2 SVGEGT. The CDR3 sequence is 16 residues long.

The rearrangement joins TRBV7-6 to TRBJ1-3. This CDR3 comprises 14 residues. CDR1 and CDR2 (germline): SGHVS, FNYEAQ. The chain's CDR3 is CASSLSTSGNTIYF.

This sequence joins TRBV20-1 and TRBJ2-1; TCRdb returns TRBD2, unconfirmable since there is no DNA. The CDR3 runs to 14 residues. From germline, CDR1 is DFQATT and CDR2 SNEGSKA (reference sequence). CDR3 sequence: CSATGTSDYNEQFF.

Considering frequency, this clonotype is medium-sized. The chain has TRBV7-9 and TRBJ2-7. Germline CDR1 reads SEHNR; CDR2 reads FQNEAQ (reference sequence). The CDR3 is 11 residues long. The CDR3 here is CASISGYEQYF.

CDR3 sequence: CASTLTSAAYEQYF. The chain is built from TRBV6-2 or TRBV6-3 and TRBJ2-7. There are 14 residues in the CDR3. The germline V gene encodes CDR1 MNHEY and CDR2 SVGEGT.

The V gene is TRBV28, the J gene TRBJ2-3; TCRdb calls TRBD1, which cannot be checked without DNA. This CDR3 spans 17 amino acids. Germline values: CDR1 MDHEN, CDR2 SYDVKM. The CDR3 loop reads CASSYPGGTDETDTQYF.

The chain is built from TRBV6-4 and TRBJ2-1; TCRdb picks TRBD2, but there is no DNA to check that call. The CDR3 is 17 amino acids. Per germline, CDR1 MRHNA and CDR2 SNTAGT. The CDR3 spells CASSEEASGGSYNEQFF.

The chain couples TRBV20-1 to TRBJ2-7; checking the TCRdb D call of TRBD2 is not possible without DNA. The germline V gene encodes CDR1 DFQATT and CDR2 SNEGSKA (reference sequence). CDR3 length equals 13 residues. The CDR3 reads CSSRDYENYEQYF.